This is a list of T cell receptor beta chains from one sample in a study of T cell repertoires in ileal Crohn's disease. The method was immunoSEQ multiplex PCR; TCRdb's version includes in-frame clones alone and lacks a portion of them. The data hold around 8,000 clones, with around 74% observed a single time. The sequencing input was ileal tissue. The receptors stem from an adult with Crohn's disease. Each CDR3 is given with its conserved first and last residue. A D gene is named only where the DNA matches it firmly. Rows give clone size only sometimes, using once, few, many, or a class for an expanded clone.

J gene,clone size,V gene,D gene,CDR3 DNA,CDR3 protein
TRBJ1-5,-,TRBV16,-,TGTGCCAGCAGCCCCGGACAGATCAATCAGCCCCAGCATTTT,CASSPGQINQPQHF
TRBJ1-2,-,TRBV5-8,-,TGTGCCAGCAGCTTCTCTAACAGCTACTATGGCTACACCTTC,CASSFSNSYYGYTF
TRBJ2-1,once,TRBV19,-,TGTGCCAGTAGTACGACAGGCAACAATGAGCAGTTCTTC,CASSTTGNNEQFF
TRBJ2-3,-,TRBV6-5,-,TGTGCCAGCAGTTTCCGGGTGAGCACAGATACGCAGTATTTT,CASSFRVSTDTQYF
TRBJ2-1,-,TRBV27,TRBD2,TGTGCCTCGACCCAGGGGACTAGCGGGGGGGCAGGTGAGCAGTTCTTC,CASTQGTSGGAGEQFF
TRBJ2-7,-,TRBV18,-,TGTGCCAGCTCACCATTGTCGGGGGAGCAGTACTTC,CASSPLSGEQYF
TRBJ1-6,-,TRBV28,-,TGTGCCAGCAGCAGTCATCATTCACCCCTCCACTTT,CASSSHHSPLHF
TRBJ2-3,once,TRBV5-1,-,TGCGCCAGCAGCTTTGGGACCGGGGGAGGCACAGATACGCAGTATTTT,CASSFGTGGGTDTQYF
TRBJ1-5,-,TRBV7-2,-,TGTGCCAGCAGCTATGACGGAGGGTCGCCCCAGCATTTT,CASSYDGGSPQHF
TRBJ1-1,-,TRBV5-1,TRBD1,TGCGCCAGCAGCTTGGGGGCAGGGGGCTACACTGAAGCTTTCTTT,CASSLGAGGYTEAFF
TRBJ1-6,-,TRBV30,-,TGTGCCTGGACCCCGACAGCGAACCTGCCCTCCTATAATTCACCCCTCCACTTT,CAWTPTANLPSYNSPLHF
TRBJ2-5,-,TRBV4-2,-,TGTGCCAGCAGCCCCTCCTCGCGGAGATCAGAGACCCAGTACTTC,CASSPSSRRSETQYF
TRBJ1-1,once,TRBV10-3,-,TGTGCCATCAGTGACGTAACTGGTAGCACTGAAGCTTTCTTT,CAISDVTGSTEAFF
TRBJ1-1,few,TRBV6-5,-,TGTGCCAGCAGTTACCCCGGCCGGGAGGGCACTGAAGCTTTCTTT,CASSYPGREGTEAFF
TRBJ2-7,-,TRBV28,-,TGTGCCAGCAGGCCACAGAGCTCTACCTACGAGCAGTACTTC,CASRPQSSTYEQYF